Listed below are T cell receptor beta chains from one sample, sequenced in a study of blood T cell repertoires in COVID-19. Measured with immunoSEQ multiplex PCR; TCRdb has only the in-frame clones, and not every one. The data show approximately 47,000 clones, about 80% seen once. The sequenced sample was peripheral blood. The receptors derive from a man aged 55 to 70 with acute or convalescent COVID-19. Both conserved end residues are part of each CDR3. The order of the fields is J gene, D gene, clone size, V gene, CDR3 DNA, CDR3 protein. A D gene is named only where the DNA matches it firmly. For some rows the clone size is stated as once, few or many, or as a class when expanded; others skip it.

TRBJ1-2,-,-,TRBV19,TGTGCCAGTAGCCCGACAGGACCTGGCTACACCTTC,CASSPTGPGYTF
TRBJ1-1,TRBD1,once,TRBV30,TGTGCCTGGAGTCGGGACAGCAACACTGAAGCTTTCTTT,CAWSRDSNTEAFF
TRBJ2-1,-,once,TRBV18,TGTGCCAGCTCACCGACGGGGGTGGATGAGCAGTTCTTC,CASSPTGVDEQFF
TRBJ1-5,-,-,TRBV7-2,TGTGCCAGCAGCTTAGCCAACAATCAGCCCCAGCATTTT,CASSLANNQPQHF
TRBJ2-7,TRBD1,-,TRBV28,TGTGCCAGCAGTTCCCCCCAAGGACAGGGATGGAACGAGCAGTACTTC,CASSSPQGQGWNEQYF
TRBJ2-1,TRBD2,-,TRBV6-2/TRBV6-3,TGTGCCAGCAGTTCCCTGAGTACTAGCGGGGGGGCTGAGCAGTTCTTC,CASSSLSTSGGAEQFF
TRBJ2-3,-,-,TRBV27,TGTGCCAGCAGTGCCCGGGACTCCAGTCAAGGAACAGATACGCAGTATTTT,CASSARDSSQGTDTQYF
TRBJ2-5,TRBD1,-,TRBV9,TGTGCCAGCAGCGTAGGAGCAGGGGGTTACCAAGAGACCCAGTACTTC,CASSVGAGGYQETQYF
TRBJ1-4,TRBD1,-,TRBV3-1/TRBV3-2,TGTGCCAGCAGCCAAGGCTCACTAACAGGGGCAAGTAATGAAAAACTGTTTTTT,CASSQGSLTGASNEKLFF
TRBJ2-3,-,-,TRBV5-1,TGCGCCAGCAGCTCCAGACAGCCAGATACGCAGTATTTT,CASSSRQPDTQYF
TRBJ2-1,-,-,TRBV10-1,TGCGCCAGCAGTGAGTTAGAGAACAATGAGCAGTTCTTC,CASSELENNEQFF
TRBJ2-5,-,-,TRBV27,TGTGCCAGCAGTTTCCTAGCTGGAATAAAGGAGACCCAGTACTTC,CASSFLAGIKETQYF
TRBJ1-3,-,-,TRBV4-2,TGTGCCAGCAGCCAGTTGACAGGCCCCCTCTGGAAACACCATATATTT,CASSQLTGPLWKHHIF
TRBJ1-2,-,-,TRBV6-5,TGTGCCAGCAGTTACCCGGGATCCTATGGCTACACCTTC,CASSYPGSYGYTF
TRBJ2-3,TRBD2,few,TRBV4-3,TGCGCCAGCAGCCAAGATCCCAGCGGGGGGCGGGTAGATACGCAGTATTTT,CASSQDPSGGRVDTQYF
TRBJ2-2,-,-,TRBV5-1,TGCGCCAGCAGCTTGGATGGGGGGTCGAACACCGGGGAGCTGTTTTTT,CASSLDGGSNTGELFF
TRBJ1-2,TRBD1,-,TRBV5-1,TGCGCCAGCAGCTTGGAACAGGGGGTTGATGGCTACACCTTC,CASSLEQGVDGYTF
TRBJ1-2,TRBD1,-,TRBV2,TGTGCCAGCAGTGAAGCGCTTCAGGGGGCCAGAGTGTACTATGGCTACACCTTC,CASSEALQGARVYYGYTF
TRBJ1-2,-,-,TRBV6-5,TGTGCCAGCAGACAGGGCTATGGCTACACCTTC,CASRQGYGYTF
TRBJ2-1,-,-,TRBV28,TGTGCCAGCAGTTTTCCCCTTTACAGGGTCAATGAGCAGTTCTTC,CASSFPLYRVNEQFF
TRBJ1-1,TRBD1,-,TRBV2,TGTGCCAGCAGCGGGACAGGGGGCCTTGAAGCTTTCTTT,CASSGTGGLEAFF
TRBJ1-1,-,-,TRBV6-2/TRBV6-3,TGTGCCAGCAGTTACTCGGCCTCAGGGTCCATGGGAGCTTTCTTT,CASSYSASGSMGAFF
TRBJ1-1,-,once,TRBV18,TGTGCCAGCTCAATTGTACAGGGCCAGGGAATGAACACTGAAGCTTTCTTT,CASSIVQGQGMNTEAFF
TRBJ1-1,-,-,TRBV12-2,TGTGCAAGTCGCCTCAGGGGTGCCGGATACACTGAAGCTTTCTTT,CASRLRGAGYTEAFF
TRBJ2-5,TRBD2,-,TRBV29-1,TGCAGCGTTCTTGGACTAGCGCAAGAGACCCAGTACTTC,CSVLGLAQETQYF
TRBJ1-5,-,-,TRBV27,TGTGCCAGCAGCGGACAGCCCAATCAGCCCCAGCATTTT,CASSGQPNQPQHF
TRBJ1-5,TRBD1,-,TRBV10-3,TGTGCCGTCAGGACAGGGAATAGCAATCAGCCCCAGCATTTT,CAVRTGNSNQPQHF
TRBJ1-1,TRBD1,-,TRBV5-8,TGTGCCAGCAGCTTGGGACAGGGTCTGGCTGAAGCTTTCTTT,CASSLGQGLAEAFF
TRBJ1-6,TRBD1,-,TRBV6-5,TGTGCCAGCAGGAGGGACAGGTCTCATAATTCACCCCTCCACTTT,CASRRDRSHNSPLHF
TRBJ1-2,TRBD1,-,TRBV14,TGTGCCAGCAGCCCGGGACAGGGTTTGAGTCGCTATGGCTACACCTTC,CASSPGQGLSRYGYTF
TRBJ2-3,-,-,TRBV28,TGTGCCAGCAGTTTAGTCGGGGTCCAAAGCACAGATACGCAGTATTTT,CASSLVGVQSTDTQYF
TRBJ2-5,TRBD1,-,TRBV18,TGTGCCAGCTCACCCTTAAGGACAGGGGGGTACCAAGAGACCCAGTACTTC,CASSPLRTGGYQETQYF
TRBJ1-4,TRBD1,-,TRBV4-1,TGCGCCAGCAGCCAAGTCGCCGGGACAGGGACGAAAAAACTGTTTTTT,CASSQVAGTGTKKLFF
TRBJ1-1,TRBD1,-,TRBV2,TGTGCCAGCATCGAGACAGGGTATGGCGCTGAAGCTTTCTTT,CASIETGYGAEAFF
TRBJ2-7,TRBD1,-,TRBV14,TGTGCCAGCAGCCAATGGACAGGGGTATACGAGCAGTACTTC,CASSQWTGVYEQYF
TRBJ2-3,TRBD2,-,TRBV9,TGTGCCAGCAGCGTAGGCGGGGGGATCACAGATACGCAGTATTTT,CASSVGGGITDTQYF
TRBJ1-2,TRBD1,-,TRBV9,TGTGCCAGCAGCCCCCGACAGGGCGATGGGGATGGCTACACCTTC,CASSPRQGDGDGYTF
TRBJ1-5,-,-,TRBV19,TGTGCCACTTGGGGGGGGGTCGGTAGCAATCAGCCCCAGCATTTT,CATWGGVGSNQPQHF
TRBJ2-3,-,-,TRBV19,TGTGCCAGTAGTAATCAGGGGGGAGTGGATACGCAGTATTTT,CASSNQGGVDTQYF
TRBJ2-7,-,-,TRBV10-2,TGCGCCAGCAGTGGCCCAACTGTTTACGAGCAGTACTTC,CASSGPTVYEQYF